Only a few counts were recorded for the clone carrying this TCR beta chain. The antigen is undetermined. These data belong to a study of blood T cells in healthy people across ages. The study's findings and limits: Since the PBMCs were unsorted, naive and antigen-experienced cells could not be conclusively compared.

The ends lost 6 bases at V and 1 base at J; junction bases unmatched: 10. The CDR3 totals 17 residues. PCR was performed a second time for 7 to 11 cycles using a sample-barcoded 5' primer and a J-beta primer mix. In TCRdb, the 5' RACE reads were re-called with MiXCR into one record per CDR3 protein. The repertoire holds about a million distinct CDR3 sequences, with about two fifths as singletons. Sequenced material: blood. The sequence was obtained from a man younger than 35 in good health. The chain is built from TRBV12-3 or TRBV12-4 and TRBJ2-5; 11 bases fit TRBD2. The CDR3 coding sequence is TGTGCCAGCAGCCCCGCACGACTAGCGGGGCTCCAAGAGACCCAGTACTTC. This sequence encodes CASSPARLAGLQETQYF.